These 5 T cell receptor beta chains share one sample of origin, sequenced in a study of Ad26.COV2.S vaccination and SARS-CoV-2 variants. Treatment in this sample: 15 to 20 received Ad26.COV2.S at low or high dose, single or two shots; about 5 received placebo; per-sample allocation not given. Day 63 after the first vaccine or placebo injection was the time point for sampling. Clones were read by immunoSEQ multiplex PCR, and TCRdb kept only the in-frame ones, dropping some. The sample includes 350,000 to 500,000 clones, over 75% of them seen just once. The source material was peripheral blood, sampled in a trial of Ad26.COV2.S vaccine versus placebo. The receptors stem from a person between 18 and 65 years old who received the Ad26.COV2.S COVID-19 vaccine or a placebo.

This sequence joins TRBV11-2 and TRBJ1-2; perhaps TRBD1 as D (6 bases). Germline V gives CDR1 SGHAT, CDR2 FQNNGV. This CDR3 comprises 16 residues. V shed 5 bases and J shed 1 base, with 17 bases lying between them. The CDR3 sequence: CASSPSQGILNYGYTF. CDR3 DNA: TGTGCCAGCAGCCCCTCACAGGGCATACTTAACTATGGCTACACCTTC. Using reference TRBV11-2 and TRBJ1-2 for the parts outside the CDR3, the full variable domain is EAGVAQSPRYKIIEKRQSVAFWCNPISGHATLYWYQQILGQGPKLLIQFQNNGVVDDSQLPKDRFSAERLKGVDSTLKIQPAKLEDSAVYLCASSPSQGILNYGYTFGSGTRLTVV.

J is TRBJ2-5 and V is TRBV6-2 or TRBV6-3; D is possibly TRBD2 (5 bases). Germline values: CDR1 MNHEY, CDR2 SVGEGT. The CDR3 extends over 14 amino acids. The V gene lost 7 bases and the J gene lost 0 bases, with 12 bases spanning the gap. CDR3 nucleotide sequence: TGTGCCAGCAACCCCACGGGGTACCAAGAGACCCAGTACTTC. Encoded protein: CASNPTGYQETQYF.

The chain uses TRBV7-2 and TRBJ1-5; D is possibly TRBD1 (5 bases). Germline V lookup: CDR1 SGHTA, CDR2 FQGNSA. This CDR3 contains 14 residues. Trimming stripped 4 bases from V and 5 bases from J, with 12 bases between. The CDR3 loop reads CASSSRGGDQPQHF. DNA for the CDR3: TGTGCCAGCAGCTCACGAGGAGGGGATCAGCCCCAGCATTTT. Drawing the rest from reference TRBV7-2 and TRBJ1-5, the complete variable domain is GAGVSQSPSNKVTEKGKDVELRCDPISGHTALYWYRQSLGQGLEFLIYFQGNSAPDKSGLPSDRFSAERTGGSVSTLTIQRTQQEDSAVYLCASSSRGGDQPQHFGDGTRLSIL.

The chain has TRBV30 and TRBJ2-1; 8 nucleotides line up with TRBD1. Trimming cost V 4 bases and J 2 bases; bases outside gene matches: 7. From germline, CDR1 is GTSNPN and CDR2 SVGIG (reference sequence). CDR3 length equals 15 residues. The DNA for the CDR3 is TGTGCCTGGAACTTACAGGGGGGCGCCTACAATGAGCAGTTCTTC. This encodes CAWNLQGGAYNEQFF.

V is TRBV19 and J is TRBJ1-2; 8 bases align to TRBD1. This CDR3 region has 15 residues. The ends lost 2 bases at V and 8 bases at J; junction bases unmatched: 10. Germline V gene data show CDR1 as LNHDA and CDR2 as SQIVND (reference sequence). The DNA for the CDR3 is TGTGCCAGTAGTATATTCCCCGACAGGGGCCGCGGCTACACCTTC. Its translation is CASSIFPDRGRGYTF.